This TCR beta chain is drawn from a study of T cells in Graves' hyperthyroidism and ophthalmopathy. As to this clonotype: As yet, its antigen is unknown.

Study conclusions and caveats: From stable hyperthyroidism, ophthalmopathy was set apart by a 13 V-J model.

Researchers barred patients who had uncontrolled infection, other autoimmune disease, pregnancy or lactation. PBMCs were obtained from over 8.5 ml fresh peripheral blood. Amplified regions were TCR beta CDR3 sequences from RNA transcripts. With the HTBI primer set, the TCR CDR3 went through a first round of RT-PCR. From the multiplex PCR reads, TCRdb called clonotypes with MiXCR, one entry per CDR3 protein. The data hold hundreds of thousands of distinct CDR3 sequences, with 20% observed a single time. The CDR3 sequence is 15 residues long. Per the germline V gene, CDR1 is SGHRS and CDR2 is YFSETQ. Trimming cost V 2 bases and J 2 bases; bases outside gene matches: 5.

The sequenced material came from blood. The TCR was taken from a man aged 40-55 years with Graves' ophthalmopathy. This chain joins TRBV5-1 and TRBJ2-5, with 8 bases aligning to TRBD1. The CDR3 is CASSLGQGRQETQYF. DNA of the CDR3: TGCGCCAGCAGCTTAGGACAGGGTCGGCAAGAGACCCAGTACTTC.